The 4 T cell receptor beta chains listed next were all sequenced from one sample in a study of cytomegalovirus exposure and HLA in healthy donors (dated by TCRdb to the late 2010s). The library came from the immunoSEQ multiplex PCR assay. The multiplex PCR relied on a mix of 60 forward primers for TCR Vbeta segments and 13 reverse primers for TCR Jbeta segments. TCRdb took this table from immuneACCESS and kept in-frame rearrangements with V and J called. Such tables lack part of the clones; where checked against another copy, unresolved V genes explain under half of the gap, and the rest is unexplained. The sample table records roughly 100,000 clones; 63% of these occur just once. The top ten clones comprise under 5.5% of the sample. Material: PBMCs. Every receptor here comes from a human donor in good health.

This clone was seen a few times. This chain joins TRBV2 and TRBJ1-1; D unresolved. CDR1 SNHLY and CDR2 FYNNEI come from the germline V gene. The CDR3 extends over 13 amino acids. Trimming removed 5 bases at V and 1 base at J, with 8 bases between. For the CDR3, the DNA is TGTGCCAGCAGTTTTGTGGCGAACACTGAAGCTTTCTTT. This translates into CASSFVANTEAFF.

Here the CDR3 DNA reads TGTGGGACAGGGGGCAATCAGCCCCAGCATTTT. Translation gives CGTGGNQPQHF. The chain combines TRBV19 with TRBJ1-5, with TRBD1 matching 9 bases. The CDR3 is made up of 11 amino acids. The germline gives CDR1 LNHDA, CDR2 SQIVND (reference sequence).

The chain links TRBV14 to TRBJ2-7; no clear D gene. The V end lost 3 bases, the J end lost 6 bases, and 12 bases lay between the germline ends. This CDR3 is built from 13 residues. Germline V CDR1 and CDR2: SGHDN, FVKESK. CDR3 protein: CASSHLDLSEQYF. The DNA of the CDR3 is TGTGCCAGCAGCCATCTAGACTTGAGCGAGCAGTACTTC.

The chain employs TRBV2 and TRBJ1-3; 8 nucleotides match TRBD1. V was pared by 7 bases and J by 1 base, with 12 bases of the junction left unmatched. Germline values: CDR1 SNHLY, CDR2 FYNNEI. This CDR3 is 17 amino acids long. CDR3 amino acids: CASKLRRQGASGNTIYF. The CDR3 coding sequence is TGTGCCAGCAAATTGCGCCGGCAGGGGGCTTCTGGAAACACCATATATTTT.